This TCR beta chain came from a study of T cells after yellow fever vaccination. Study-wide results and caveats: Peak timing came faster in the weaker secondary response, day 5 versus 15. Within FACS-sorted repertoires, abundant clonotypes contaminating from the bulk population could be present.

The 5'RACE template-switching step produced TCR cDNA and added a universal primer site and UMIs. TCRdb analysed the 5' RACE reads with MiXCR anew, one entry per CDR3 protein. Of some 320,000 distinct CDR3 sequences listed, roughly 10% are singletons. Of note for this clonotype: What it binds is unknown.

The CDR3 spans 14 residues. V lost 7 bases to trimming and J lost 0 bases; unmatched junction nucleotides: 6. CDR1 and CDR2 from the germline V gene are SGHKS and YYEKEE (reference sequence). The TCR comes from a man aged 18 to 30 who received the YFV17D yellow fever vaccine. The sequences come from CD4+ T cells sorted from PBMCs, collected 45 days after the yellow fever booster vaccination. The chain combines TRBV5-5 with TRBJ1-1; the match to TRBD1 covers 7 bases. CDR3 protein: CASHTGTVNTEAFF. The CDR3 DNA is TGTGCCAGCCATACCGGGACAGTGAACACTGAAGCTTTCTTT.